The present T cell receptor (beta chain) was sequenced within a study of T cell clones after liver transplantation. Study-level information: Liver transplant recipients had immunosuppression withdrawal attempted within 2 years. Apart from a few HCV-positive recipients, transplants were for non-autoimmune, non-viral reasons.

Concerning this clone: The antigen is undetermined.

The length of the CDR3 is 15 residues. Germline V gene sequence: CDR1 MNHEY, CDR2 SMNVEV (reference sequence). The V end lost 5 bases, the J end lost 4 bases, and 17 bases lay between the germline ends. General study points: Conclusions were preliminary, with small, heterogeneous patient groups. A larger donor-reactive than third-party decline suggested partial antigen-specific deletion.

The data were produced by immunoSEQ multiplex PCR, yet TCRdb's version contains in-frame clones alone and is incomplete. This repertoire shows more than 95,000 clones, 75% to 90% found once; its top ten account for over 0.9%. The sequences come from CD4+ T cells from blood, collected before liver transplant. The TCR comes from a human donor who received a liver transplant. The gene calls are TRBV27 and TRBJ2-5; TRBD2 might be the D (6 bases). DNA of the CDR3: TGTGCCAGCAGTCCAAGACTAGTTCTGGCAGAGACCCAGTACTTC. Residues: CASSPRLVLAETQYF.